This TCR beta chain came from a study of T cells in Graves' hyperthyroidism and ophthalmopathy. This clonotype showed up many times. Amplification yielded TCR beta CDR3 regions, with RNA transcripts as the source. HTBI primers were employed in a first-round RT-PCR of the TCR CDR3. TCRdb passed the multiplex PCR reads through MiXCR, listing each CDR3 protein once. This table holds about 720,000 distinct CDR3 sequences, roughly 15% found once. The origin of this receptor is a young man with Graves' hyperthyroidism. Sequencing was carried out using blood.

CDR3 nucleotide sequence: TGTGCCAGCAAAAGGGGACTAGCGGGAGGGCCCTACGAGCAGTACTTC. Translating it yields CASKRGLAGGPYEQYF. The chain has TRBV2 and TRBJ2-7; 16 positions agree with TRBD2. CDR1 is SNHLY and CDR2 is FYNNEI in the germline V gene. The CDR3 loop spans 16 amino acids. V was pared by 7 bases and J by 2 bases, with 5 bases of the junction left unmatched.